This passage covers 8 T cell receptor beta chains from one sample sequenced in a study of CD8+ T cells in alopecia areata. Sequencing relied on a cDNA template that was reverse transcribed from extracted RNA. Data came from immunoSEQ multiplex PCR; TCRdb stores just in-frame clones and leaves some out. The sample consists of roughly 97,000 clones, about 40% of them appearing once. Material for sequencing was CD4+ T cells sorted from blood. These receptors were collected from a human donor with alopecia areata.

This clone was counted only a few times. The chain couples TRBV7-2 to TRBJ2-1; D is undetermined. V was pared by 0 bases and J by 10 bases, with 4 bases between. Germline CDR1 reads SGHTA; CDR2 reads FQGNSA. This CDR3 comprises 11 residues. CDR3 DNA sequence: TGTGCCAGCAGCTTAGCGCGGGAGCAGTTCTTC. Its translation is CASSLAREQFF.

V and J are TRBV28 and TRBJ2-4, with D perhaps matching TRBD1 or TRBD2 (5 bases each). V was shortened by 5 bases and J by 12 bases, with 23 bases between the two germline ends. The germline gives CDR1 MDHEN, CDR2 SYDVKM. The CDR3 is 15 amino acids. As DNA, the CDR3 is TGTGCCAGCAGTCTTGGGACCGGAGAGTTTAAGACTCAGTACTTC. Its translation: CASSLGTGEFKTQYF.

This clone was seen a handful of times. J is TRBJ2-3 and V is TRBV29-1, with TRBD1 matching over 7 bases. The CDR3 loop spans 11 amino acids. Germline V gene sequence: CDR1 SQVTM, CDR2 ANQGSEA. CDR3 protein: CSVGQADTQYF. The CDR3 DNA reads as TGCAGTGTAGGACAGGCAGATACGCAGTATTTT.

The chain couples TRBV15 to TRBJ2-5; D is unresolved. The CDR3 has 14 amino acids. V lost 2 bases and J 5 bases, leaving 12 bases between the germline ends. Germline-derived CDR1 and CDR2 are LNHNV and YYDKDF (reference sequence). The CDR3 coding sequence is TGTGCCACCAGCAGACAGAGGTTTGAGGAGACCCAGTACTTC. This codes for CATSRQRFEETQYF.

The table lists this clone with a count of one. The chain recombines TRBV6-5 with TRBJ1-2; tentatively, D is TRBD1 (5 bases). This CDR3 is built from 14 residues. V shed 5 bases and J shed 2 bases, with 12 bases lying between them. Germline-derived CDR1 and CDR2 are MNHEY and SVGAGI. The CDR3 loop reads CASSGRGTNYGYTF. Here the CDR3 DNA reads TGTGCCAGCAGTGGTCGGGGGACCAACTATGGCTACACCTTC.

The genes are TRBV28 and TRBJ2-3, with TRBD2 matching 9 bases. V was clipped by 6 bases and J by 1 base; unmatched bases: 5. This CDR3 is built from 15 residues. Germline lookup yields CDR1 MDHEN and CDR2 SYDVKM. CDR3 loop: CASRESGRRTDTQYF. Written as DNA, the CDR3 is TGTGCCAGCAGGGAAAGCGGGAGGCGCACAGATACGCAGTATTTT.

The CDR3 reads CASSVLESYEQYF. In DNA form, the CDR3 reads TGTGCCAGCAGTGTGTTGGAATCCTACGAGCAGTACTTC. The V and J genes are TRBV25-1 and TRBJ2-7; D remains ambiguous. This CDR3 is 13 amino acids long. Trimming shortened V by 4 bases and J by 1 base, and 8 bases separated the two germline ends. Germline V gives CDR1 MGHDK, CDR2 SYGVNS.

This clone came up a few times. The gene calls are TRBV19 and TRBJ2-1; 9 positions match TRBD2. The V and J ends lost 2 bases and 2 bases, in that order; junction bases with no gene match: 4. Per germline, CDR1 LNHDA and CDR2 SQIVND (reference sequence). The length of the CDR3 is 16 residues. CDR3 amino acids: CASSIFPSGTYNEQFF. DNA of the CDR3: TGTGCCAGTAGTATATTTCCTAGCGGGACCTACAATGAGCAGTTCTTC.